These T cell receptor delta chains were read from a single sample in a study of Vδ1+ human thymocytes. With CATT, TCRdb re-called clones from the multiplex PCR reads. Among roughly 76,000 delta-chain clones listed, around 35% were seen once. The material sequenced was Vdelta1+ gamma-delta thymocytes from the thymus. The receptors stem from a boy in the first two years of life who had congenital heart surgery. CDR3s include the opening cysteine and the closing phenylalanine or tryptophan. The order of the fields is V gene, J gene, clone size, D gene, CDR3 protein, CDR3 DNA. The D gene is left open where the match is weak. The size field is filled for only some rows; it gives once, few, many or a size class.

>TRDV1|TRDJ1|few|TRDD3
CALGERLITGGPETTDKLIF
TGTGCTCTTGGGGAAAGGCTAATAACTGGGGGACCCGAGACCACCGATAAACTCATCTTT
>TRDV1|TRDJ1|-|-
CALGEKPSENPYSDKLIF
TGTGCTCTTGGTGAAAAACCCTCCGAAAACCCCTACTCCGATAAACTCATCTTT
>TRDV1|TRDJ1|-|TRDD3
CALGEPYYIPYWGIISAKLIF
TGTGCTCTTGGGGAACCCTATTACATTCCGTACTGGGGGATAATATCCGCTAAACTCATCTTT
>TRDV1|TRDJ1|few|TRDD3
CALGETSPPTYWGMPKLIF
TGTGCTCTTGGGGAAACCTCCCCTCCTACGTACTGGGGGATGCCAAAACTCATCTTT
>TRDV1|TRDJ1|few|-
CALGERAPLYTDKLIF
TGTGCTCTTGGGGAAAGGGCCCCTCTGTACACCGATAAACTCATCTTT
>TRDV1|TRDJ1|-|TRDD2
CALGEGLPTLYWAPDKLIF
TGTGCTCTTGGGGAGGGCCTTCCTACGCTCTACTGGGCCCCGGATAAACTCATCTTT
>TRDV1|TRDJ2|-|TRDD3
CALGELDPYFWYWGIRPALTAQLFF
TGTGCTCTTGGGGAACTAGACCCCTACTTTTGGTACTGGGGGATACGCCCAGCTTTGACAGCACAACTCTTCTTT
>TRDV1|TRDJ1|-|TRDD3
CALGPPWRLGDSIYTDKLIF
TGTGCTCTTGGGCCTCCCTGGAGGCTGGGGGACTCGATTTACACCGATAAACTCATCTTT
>TRDV1|TRDJ1|few|-
CALGERGLFSHKLIF
TGTGCTCTTGGGGAACGCGGACTATTCAGCCATAAACTCATCTTT
>TRDV1|TRDJ1|-|TRDD3
CALGVADTAGNDKLIF
TGTGCTCTTGGGGTCGCGGATACGGCGGGTAACGATAAACTCATCTTT
>TRDV1|TRDJ2|-|TRDD3
CALGEQAPTNWGITSTAQLFF
TGTGCTCTTGGGGAACAGGCTCCTACTAACTGGGGGATAACATCGACAGCACAACTCTTCTTT
>TRDV1|TRDJ1|few|-
CALGELWGETNYYTDKLIF
TGTGCTCTTGGGGAACTATGGGGGGAGACAAATTACTACACCGATAAACTCATCTTT
>TRDV1|TRDJ1|few|-
CALGEPCGLPLAIRTGYTDKLIF
TGTGCTCTTGGGGAACCGTGTGGGCTACCCCTAGCTATCCGTACTGGGTACACCGATAAACTCATCTTT
>TRDV1|TRDJ1|few|-
CALGECRGTLVGDKLIF
TGTGCTCTTGGGGAATGCCGAGGTACGTTAGTGGGGGATAAACTCATCTTT
>TRDV2|TRDJ3|-|TRDD3
CACPRTGDASWDTRQMFF
TGTGCCTGCCCCCGTACTGGGGACGCTTCCTGGGACACCCGACAGATGTTTTTC
>TRDV1|TRDJ1|-|-
CALGPSRGATDKLIF
TGTGCTCTTGGGCCCTCCCGGGGGGCCACCGATAAACTCATCTTT
>TRDV1|TRDJ1|few|-
CALGEPEAFLRAGGPEYTDKLIF
TGTGCTCTTGGGGAACCAGAAGCCTTCCTACGGGCTGGGGGACCCGAGTACACCGATAAACTCATCTTT
>TRDV1|TRDJ1|-|TRDD3
CALGELSLGIPDKLIF
TGTGCTCTTGGGGAATTGTCTCTGGGGATACCCGATAAACTCATCTTT
>TRDV1|TRDJ1|once|TRDD2
CALGSREGRPSYVTGAGFYKLIF
TGTGCTCTTGGGAGCCGGGAGGGACGGCCTTCCTACGTAACTGGGGCTGGTTTTTATAAACTCATCTTT
>TRDV1|TRDJ1|few|-
CALGETGIRWRRGYTDKLIF
TGTGCTCTTGGGGAGACGGGGATCCGGTGGCGGCGGGGATACACCGATAAACTCATCTTT
>TRDV1|TRDJ1|-|TRDD3
CALGELGPLPTPLGVPGGPMGTDKLIF
TGTGCTCTTGGGGAACTCGGCCCTCTTCCGACTCCGCTCGGGGTACCTGGGGGACCCATGGGCACCGATAAACTCATCTTT
>TRDV1|TRDJ1|few|-
CALGELCSRGRYTDKLIF
TGTGCTCTTGGGGAACTATGTTCCAGGGGGAGATACACCGATAAACTCATCTTT
>TRDV1|TRDJ1|-|-
CALGSYWVASSWGTEGYTDKLIF
TGTGCTCTTGGGTCCTACTGGGTGGCCTCTTCCTGGGGTACCGAAGGCTACACCGATAAACTCATCTTT
>TRDV1|TRDJ1|few|TRDD3
CALGAYKGYGIWTDKLIF
TGTGCTCTTGGGGCTTACAAAGGATACGGTATTTGGACCGATAAACTCATCTTT
>TRDV1|TRDJ1|-|TRDD3
CALGELVAIWGTHTDKLIF
TGTGCTCTTGGGGAACTAGTGGCAATCTGGGGGACCCACACCGATAAACTCATCTTT
>TRDV1|TRDJ1|few|-
CALGDPTTPTLVQYTDKLIF
TGTGCTCTTGGGGACCCTACAACTCCTACGTTGGTGCAGTACACCGATAAACTCATCTTT
>TRDV1|TRDJ1|few|-
CALGALFSSTPEYWDRIGTDKLIF
TGTGCTCTTGGGGCATTATTTTCCTCCACGCCGGAATACTGGGATCGTATCGGCACCGATAAACTCATCTTT
>TRDV1|TRDJ1|few|TRDD3
CALGENRLNWGDTDKLIF
TGTGCTCTTGGGGAAAATAGGCTGAACTGGGGGGACACCGATAAACTCATCTTT
>TRDV1|TRDJ1|few|TRDD3
CALGEHPPYWGIRNPYYTDKLIF
TGTGCTCTTGGGGAACACCCCCCCTACTGGGGGATAAGAAATCCATACTACACCGATAAACTCATCTTT
>TRDV1|TRDJ1|-|TRDD3
CALGPLGGTGGIHEEADKLIF
TGTGCTCTTGGGCCCCTAGGGGGTACCGGGGGGATACACGAGGAAGCCGATAAACTCATCTTT
>TRDV1|TRDJ1|few|TRDD3
CALGEPRSPLLLGKYTDKLIF
TGTGCTCTTGGGGAACCCCGTTCCCCTCTCTTACTGGGGAAGTACACCGATAAACTCATCTTT
>TRDV1|TRDJ1|few|TRDD3
CALGEHPTGGYDTDKLIF
TGTGCTCTTGGGGAACATCCTACTGGGGGATACGACACCGATAAACTCATCTTT
>TRDV1|TRDJ1|-|-
CALGGPPFPPSKLIF
TGTGCTCTTGGGGGCCCCCCCTTCCCCCCTTCAAAACTCATCTTT
>TRDV1|TRDJ1|-|TRDD3
CALGESRLLYWGILDKLIF
TGTGCTCTTGGGGAAAGTCGACTACTCTACTGGGGGATACTTGATAAACTCATCTTT
>TRDV1|TRDJ1|-|TRDD3
CALGVPYGLGDTGADKLIF
TGTGCTCTTGGGGTCCCCTACGGACTGGGGGATACTGGGGCCGATAAACTCATCTTT
>TRDV1|TRDJ1|few|TRDD3
CALGELHLVGDYYTDKLIF
TGTGCTCTTGGGGAACTTCATCTAGTGGGGGACTACTACACCGATAAACTCATCTTT
>TRDV1|TRDJ1|-|TRDD3
CALGWVGDRGGADKLIF
TGTGCTCTTGGATGGGTGGGGGACCGGGGTGGGGCCGATAAACTCATCTTT
>TRDV1|TRDJ1|-|TRDD3
CALGPTPLGPTNLVGDRFGLEGTGFFNKLIF
TGTGCTCTTGGACCGACCCCTCTAGGGCCCACGAACCTGGTGGGGGATAGATTCGGGCTAGAGGGAACCGGCTTTTTTAATAAACTCATCTTT
>TRDV1|TRDJ1|-|TRDD3
CALGELTLKDTPNVYTDKLIF
TGTGCTCTTGGGGAACTCACCCTAAAGGATACGCCCAACGTGTACACCGATAAACTCATCTTT
>TRDV2|TRDJ1|-|-
CACDTPGDWRDTDKLIF
TGTGCCTGTGACACCCCCGGGGATTGGCGAGACACCGATAAACTCATCTTT
>TRDV1|TRDJ1|few|TRDD3
CALGELFFYWGIPVNKLIF
TGTGCTCTTGGGGAACTCTTCTTTTACTGGGGGATCCCGGTTAATAAACTCATCTTT
>TRDV1|TRDJ1|-|-
CALGDQRRPYPTYRGPGTSPPKHTDKLIF
TGTGCTCTTGGGGACCAAAGGAGGCCGTATCCAACCTATCGAGGCCCAGGAACCTCACCCCCCAAACACACCGATAAACTCATCTTT
>TRDV1|TRDJ1|few|TRDD3
CALGEALPKSRTGGFLGKLIF
TGTGCTCTTGGGGAAGCCCTTCCTAAGAGTCGTACTGGGGGATTTTTGGGTAAACTCATCTTT
>TRDV1|TRDJ1|-|TRDD3
CALGGASGYYWGIRYTDKLIF
TGTGCTCTTGGGGGCGCTTCCGGGTATTACTGGGGGATAAGGTACACCGATAAACTCATCTTT
>TRDV1|TRDJ1|-|-
CALGELSLPLQNYWGCYTDKLIF
TGTGCTCTTGGGGAACTTTCCCTTCCTCTACAGAATTACTGGGGTTGCTACACCGATAAACTCATCTTT
>TRDV1|TRDJ1|-|-
CALGSTRRGGLRTYTDKLIF
TGTGCTCTTGGGTCAACCCGCCGCGGGGGGCTACGAACCTACACCGATAAACTCATCTTT
>TRDV1|TRDJ1|few|-
CALGIPSLGKGGLIF
TGTGCTCTTGGTATCCCCTCCCTGGGGAAGGGGGGACTCATCTTT
>TRDV1|TRDJ1|-|TRDD3
CALGTTKLLDWGIQSPTDKLIF
TGTGCTCTTGGGACAACGAAGTTACTAGACTGGGGGATACAGTCACCCACCGATAAACTCATCTTT
>TRDV1|TRDJ1|-|-
CALGEDVRYPTLHTDKLIF
TGTGCTCTTGGGGAAGATGTCCGTTACCCGACCCTCCATACCGATAAACTCATCTTT
>TRDV1|TRDJ1|-|TRDD3
CALVPDLLGDGFDKLIF
TGTGCTCTTGTTCCCGACTTACTGGGGGATGGGTTCGATAAACTCATCTTT
>TRDV1|TRDJ1|few|TRDD3
CALGLPRGIQDDKLIF
TGTGCTCTTGGGCTCCCCCGCGGGATACAGGACGATAAACTCATCTTT
>TRDV1|TRDJ1|-|-
CALGELEAPTWGFHTDKLIF
TGTGCTCTTGGGGAACTCGAGGCTCCTACGTGGGGATTCCACACCGATAAACTCATCTTT
>TRDV1|TRDJ1|-|TRDD2
CALGEGFLLSGRRTDKLIF
TGTGCTCTTGGGGAAGGTTTCCTACTAAGCGGGAGACGCACCGATAAACTCATCTTT
>TRDV1|TRDJ1|-|TRDD3
CALRTGGYGTEYYTDKLIF
TGTGCTCTTCGTACTGGGGGATACGGGACGGAGTATTACACCGATAAACTCATCTTT